The T cell receptor (beta chain) under discussion was sequenced for a study of blood T cell repertoires in COVID-19. The CDR3 loop spans 15 amino acids. V dropped 2 bases and J dropped 5; count of bases not matched to a gene: 4. Looked up from germline, CDR1 is MNHEY and CDR2 is SMNVEV (reference sequence). TCRdb's table, derived via immunoSEQ multiplex PCR, lists solely in-frame clones and lacks some. In the table there are roughly 68,000 clones, about three quarters of which are singletons. The receptor comes from a human donor in a cohort sampled during active COVID-19. The chain employs TRBV27 and TRBJ2-1; 9 nucleotides line up with TRBD2. The sample was peripheral blood. In DNA, the CDR3 is TGTGCCAGCAGTTTAGGGGCTAGCGGGAACAATGAGCAGTTCTTC. Protein product: CASSLGASGNNEQFF.